A selection of T cell receptor beta chains follows, all from one sample in a study of blood T cell repertoires in COVID-19. Generated by immunoSEQ multiplex PCR, the TCRdb table keeps only in-frame clones and is missing some. The sample holds approximately 300,000 clones, around 85% seen once. The sample was PBMCs or T cells enriched from blood (not recorded which). The origin of the receptors is a woman aged 25 to 39 who had been exposed to COVID-19. Each CDR3 is given with its conserved first and last residue. The D gene is left open where the match is weak. The size field is filled for only some rows; it gives once, few, many or a size class.

j_gene: TRBJ2-4
v_gene: TRBV15
d_gene: TRBD1
abundance: -
CDR3aa: CATSREDRGVNIQYF
CDR3nt: TGTGCCACCAGCAGAGAGGACAGGGGAGTTAACATTCAGTACTTC

j_gene: TRBJ1-5
v_gene: TRBV27
d_gene: TRBD1
abundance: -
CDR3aa: CASVGQGVSNQPQHF
CDR3nt: TGTGCCAGCGTCGGACAGGGAGTTAGCAATCAGCCCCAGCATTTT

j_gene: TRBJ1-2
v_gene: TRBV3-1/TRBV3-2
d_gene: TRBD1
abundance: few
CDR3aa: CASSQTLTGEGYGYTF
CDR3nt: TGTGCCAGCAGCCAAACTCTGACAGGGGAAGGCTATGGCTACACCTTC

j_gene: TRBJ2-7
v_gene: TRBV5-4
d_gene: TRBD2
abundance: -
CDR3aa: CASSAGLAADEQYF
CDR3nt: TGTGCCAGCAGCGCCGGACTAGCGGCGGACGAGCAGTACTTC

j_gene: TRBJ2-7
v_gene: TRBV27
d_gene: TRBD2
abundance: few
CDR3aa: CASSLGPGLAGGISSYEQYF
CDR3nt: TGTGCCAGCAGTTTAGGTCCGGGACTAGCGGGGGGAATAAGCTCCTACGAGCAGTACTTC

j_gene: TRBJ1-2
v_gene: TRBV4-3
d_gene: -
abundance: -
CDR3aa: CASSHPTVNYGYTF
CDR3nt: TGCGCCAGCAGCCACCCGACAGTTAACTATGGCTACACCTTC

j_gene: TRBJ1-2
v_gene: TRBV11-2
d_gene: TRBD1
abundance: -
CDR3aa: CASSPDRGQGYTF
CDR3nt: TGTGCCAGCAGCCCAGACAGGGGGCAAGGCTACACCTTC

j_gene: TRBJ2-1
v_gene: TRBV15
d_gene: -
abundance: -
CDR3aa: CATSRDRGHLLSYNEQFF
CDR3nt: TGTGCCACCAGCAGAGATCGAGGACACCTACTGAGCTACAATGAGCAGTTCTTC

j_gene: TRBJ2-7
v_gene: TRBV5-1
d_gene: TRBD1
abundance: -
CDR3aa: CASSPGQVLSSYEQYF
CDR3nt: TGCGCCAGCAGCCCCGGACAGGTCCTTAGCTCCTACGAGCAGTACTTC

j_gene: TRBJ2-7
v_gene: TRBV6-5
d_gene: TRBD1
abundance: few
CDR3aa: CASTQGQLYEQYF
CDR3nt: TGTGCCAGCACCCAGGGACAGCTCTACGAGCAGTACTTC

j_gene: TRBJ2-3
v_gene: TRBV11-2
d_gene: -
abundance: -
CDR3aa: CASSSLRGGDTQYF
CDR3nt: TGTGCCAGCAGCTCCCTGAGGGGGGGGGATACGCAGTATTTT

j_gene: TRBJ2-1
v_gene: TRBV9
d_gene: TRBD2
abundance: -
CDR3aa: CASSVLPGGNNEQFF
CDR3nt: TGTGCCAGCAGCGTACTCCCGGGGGGGAACAATGAGCAGTTCTTC

j_gene: TRBJ1-1
v_gene: TRBV7-2
d_gene: TRBD1
abundance: once
CDR3aa: CASSLAGQGFTEAFF
CDR3nt: TGTGCCAGCAGCTTAGCGGGACAGGGGTTCACTGAAGCTTTCTTT

j_gene: TRBJ1-2
v_gene: TRBV6-2/TRBV6-3
d_gene: -
abundance: -
CDR3aa: CASSTVAKGVHGYTF
CDR3nt: TGTGCCAGCAGTACCGTCGCGAAGGGGGTACATGGCTACACCTTC

j_gene: TRBJ2-1
v_gene: TRBV4-1
d_gene: TRBD1
abundance: -
CDR3aa: CASSQPGTAHNEQFF
CDR3nt: TGCGCCAGCAGCCAGCCAGGGACAGCTCACAATGAGCAGTTCTTC

j_gene: TRBJ2-5
v_gene: TRBV5-5
d_gene: TRBD1
abundance: -
CDR3aa: CASSRTGIQETQYF
CDR3nt: TGTGCCAGCAGTCGGACAGGTATACAAGAGACCCAGTACTTC

j_gene: TRBJ2-1
v_gene: TRBV5-6
d_gene: -
abundance: -
CDR3aa: CASSPAGYNEQFF
CDR3nt: TGTGCCAGCAGCCCCGCAGGTTACAATGAGCAGTTCTTC

j_gene: TRBJ1-4
v_gene: TRBV29-1
d_gene: -
abundance: -
CDR3aa: CSAAEGFGKLFF
CDR3nt: TGCAGCGCCGCAGAGGGCTTCGGAAAACTGTTTTTT

j_gene: TRBJ1-6
v_gene: TRBV30
d_gene: TRBD1
abundance: few
CDR3aa: CAWTRQGGSPLHF
CDR3nt: TGTGCCTGGACAAGACAGGGGGGTTCACCCCTCCACTTT

j_gene: TRBJ2-3
v_gene: TRBV18
d_gene: -
abundance: -
CDR3aa: CASSPVGRTASTSTDTQYF
CDR3nt: TGTGCCAGCTCACCTGTTGGACGGACAGCTTCGACTAGCACAGATACGCAGTATTTT

j_gene: TRBJ1-3
v_gene: TRBV30
d_gene: -
abundance: -
CDR3aa: CAWSRTGSSGNTIYF
CDR3nt: TGTGCCTGGAGTCGGACGGGGAGCTCTGGAAACACCATATATTTT

j_gene: TRBJ1-6
v_gene: TRBV4-1
d_gene: TRBD1
abundance: once
CDR3aa: CASSQSYRGRLKNSPLHF
CDR3nt: TGCGCCAGCAGCCAGTCATACAGGGGGCGACTAAAGAATTCACCCCTCCACTTT

j_gene: TRBJ1-2
v_gene: TRBV28
d_gene: -
abundance: few
CDR3aa: CASSNNGQWNYGYTF
CDR3nt: TGTGCCAGCAGTAATAACGGACAGTGGAACTATGGCTACACCTTC

j_gene: TRBJ2-5
v_gene: TRBV9
d_gene: -
abundance: -
CDR3aa: CASSPTNRFGETQYF
CDR3nt: TGTGCCAGCAGCCCTACTAACAGGTTTGGAGAGACCCAGTACTTC

j_gene: TRBJ2-3
v_gene: TRBV6-4
d_gene: TRBD2
abundance: -
CDR3aa: CASSDSTSGRTDTQYF
CDR3nt: TGTGCCAGCAGTGACTCGACGAGCGGGAGAACAGATACGCAGTATTTT

j_gene: TRBJ1-2
v_gene: TRBV28
d_gene: -
abundance: -
CDR3aa: CASRTDNYGYTF
CDR3nt: TGTGCCAGCCGTACAGATAACTATGGCTACACCTTC

j_gene: TRBJ1-5
v_gene: TRBV19
d_gene: -
abundance: -
CDR3aa: CASSRSSARGNQPQHF
CDR3nt: TGTGCCAGTAGCCGATCGTCTGCGAGGGGCAATCAGCCCCAGCATTTT

j_gene: TRBJ1-2
v_gene: TRBV30
d_gene: -
abundance: -
CDR3aa: CAWSPKGRDTYYGYTF
CDR3nt: TGTGCCTGGAGTCCTAAGGGCCGGGACACTTACTATGGCTACACCTTC

j_gene: TRBJ2-5
v_gene: TRBV4-1
d_gene: TRBD2
abundance: -
CDR3aa: CASSQVKTSGETQYF
CDR3nt: TGCGCCAGCAGCCAAGTAAAGACTAGCGGAGAGACCCAGTACTTC

j_gene: TRBJ1-5
v_gene: TRBV10-2
d_gene: -
abundance: -
CDR3aa: CASRANSNQPQHF
CDR3nt: TGCGCCAGCAGGGCAAATAGCAATCAGCCCCAGCATTTT

j_gene: TRBJ2-2
v_gene: TRBV6-4
d_gene: TRBD2
abundance: -
CDR3aa: CASSEKLAGNTGELFF
CDR3nt: TGTGCCAGCAGTGAAAAATTAGCGGGGAACACCGGGGAGCTGTTTTTT

j_gene: TRBJ2-5
v_gene: TRBV7-8
d_gene: TRBD1
abundance: -
CDR3aa: CASSPKVSQGADQETQYF
CDR3nt: TGTGCCAGCAGCCCTAAAGTCTCACAGGGGGCGGACCAAGAGACCCAGTACTTC

j_gene: TRBJ2-7
v_gene: TRBV11-3
d_gene: TRBD2
abundance: -
CDR3aa: CASSLEGLAEQYF
CDR3nt: TGTGCCAGCAGCTTAGAAGGACTAGCCGAGCAGTACTTC

j_gene: TRBJ1-2
v_gene: TRBV5-6
d_gene: -
abundance: -
CDR3aa: CASRARDRGYTF
CDR3nt: TGTGCCAGCAGGGCACGGGATCGAGGCTACACCTTC

j_gene: TRBJ1-2
v_gene: TRBV6-2/TRBV6-3
d_gene: -
abundance: -
CDR3aa: CASSYFSASESMGYTF
CDR3nt: TGTGCCAGCAGTTACTTCTCCGCTTCCGAATCTATGGGCTACACCTTC

j_gene: TRBJ2-7
v_gene: TRBV15
d_gene: TRBD1
abundance: -
CDR3aa: CATSDRDRRTYEQYF
CDR3nt: TGTGCCACCAGCGACCGGGACAGGCGCACCTACGAGCAGTACTTC

j_gene: TRBJ1-1
v_gene: TRBV28
d_gene: -
abundance: -
CDR3aa: CASSSPGHNTEAFF
CDR3nt: TGTGCCAGCAGTTCACCGGGACACAACACTGAAGCTTTCTTT

j_gene: TRBJ2-7
v_gene: TRBV6-5
d_gene: TRBD2
abundance: -
CDR3aa: CATGTSGSYEQYF
CDR3nt: TGTGCCACCGGGACTAGCGGGAGCTACGAGCAGTACTTC

j_gene: TRBJ1-3
v_gene: TRBV19
d_gene: TRBD1
abundance: -
CDR3aa: CASSVGQHRNTIYF
CDR3nt: TGTGCCAGTAGTGTGGGACAGCATCGAAACACCATATATTTT